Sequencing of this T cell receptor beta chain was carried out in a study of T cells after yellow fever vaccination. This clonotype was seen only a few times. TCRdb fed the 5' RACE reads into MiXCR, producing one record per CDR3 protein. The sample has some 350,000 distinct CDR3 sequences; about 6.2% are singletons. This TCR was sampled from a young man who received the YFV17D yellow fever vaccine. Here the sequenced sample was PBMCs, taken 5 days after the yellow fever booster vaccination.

In nucleotides, the CDR3 is TGTGCCAGCAGTCGGGCCCTAGGAACCGGGGAGCTGTTTTTT. Translating gives CASSRALGTGELFF. This sequence joins TRBV6-2 or TRBV6-3 and TRBJ2-2, with D unclear. Trimming pared 5 bases from V and 5 bases from J, leaving 12 bases between. CDR1 is MNHEY and CDR2 is SVGEGT in the germline V gene. This CDR3 has 14 residues.